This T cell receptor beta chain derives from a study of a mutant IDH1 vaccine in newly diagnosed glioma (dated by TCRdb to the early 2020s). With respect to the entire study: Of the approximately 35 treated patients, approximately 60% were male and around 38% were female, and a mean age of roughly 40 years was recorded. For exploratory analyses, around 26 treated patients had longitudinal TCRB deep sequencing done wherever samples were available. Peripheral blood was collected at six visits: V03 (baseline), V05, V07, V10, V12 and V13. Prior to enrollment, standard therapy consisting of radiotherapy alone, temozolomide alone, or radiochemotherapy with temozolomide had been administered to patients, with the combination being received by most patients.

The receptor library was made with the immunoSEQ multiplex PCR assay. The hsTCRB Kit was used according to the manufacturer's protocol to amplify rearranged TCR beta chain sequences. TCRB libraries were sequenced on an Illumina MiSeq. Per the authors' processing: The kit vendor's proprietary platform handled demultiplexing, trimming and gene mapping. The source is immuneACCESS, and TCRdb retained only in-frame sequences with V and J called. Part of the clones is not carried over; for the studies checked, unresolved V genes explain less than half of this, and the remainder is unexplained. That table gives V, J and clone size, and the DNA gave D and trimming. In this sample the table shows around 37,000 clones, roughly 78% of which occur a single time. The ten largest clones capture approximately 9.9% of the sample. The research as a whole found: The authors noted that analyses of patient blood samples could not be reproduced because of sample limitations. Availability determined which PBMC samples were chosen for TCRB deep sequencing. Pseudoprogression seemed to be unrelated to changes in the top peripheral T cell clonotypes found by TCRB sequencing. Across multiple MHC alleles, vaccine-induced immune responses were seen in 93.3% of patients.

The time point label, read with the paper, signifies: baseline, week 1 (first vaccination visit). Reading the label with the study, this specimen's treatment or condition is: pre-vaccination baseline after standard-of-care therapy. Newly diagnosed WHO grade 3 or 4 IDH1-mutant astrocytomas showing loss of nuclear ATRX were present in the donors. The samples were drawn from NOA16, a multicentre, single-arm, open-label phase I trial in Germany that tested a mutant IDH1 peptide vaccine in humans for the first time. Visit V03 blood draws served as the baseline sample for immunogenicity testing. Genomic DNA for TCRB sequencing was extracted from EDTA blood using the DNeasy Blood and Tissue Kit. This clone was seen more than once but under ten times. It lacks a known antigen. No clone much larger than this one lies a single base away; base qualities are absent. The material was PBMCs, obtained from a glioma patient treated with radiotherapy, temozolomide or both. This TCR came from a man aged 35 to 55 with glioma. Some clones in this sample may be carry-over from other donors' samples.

The DNA reads TGTGCCTGGAGTGTACGGCTAGCGGGGGGCCAAGAGACCCAGTACTTC. The encoded protein is CAWSVRLAGGQETQYF. The rearrangement combines TRBV30 with TRBJ2-5, and 11 junctional nucleotides match TRBD2. The germline V end is reduced by 0 bases and the J end by 1 base; junction bases left unmatched: 4. CDR1 is given as GTSNPN and CDR2 as SVGIG, both from the germline V gene (reference sequence). The CDR3 covers 16 residues, taking in both the cysteine and the phenylalanine. The kept DNA is CDR3 alone, 48 bases in frame from the first base.